The 10 T cell receptor beta chains given below trace back to one sample, sequenced in a study of T cells in Graves' hyperthyroidism and ophthalmopathy. Amplification targeted TCR beta CDR3 regions from RNA transcripts. In the first-round RT-PCR of the TCR CDR3, the HTBI primer set was used. TCRdb processed the multiplex PCR reads anew with MiXCR; each CDR3 protein has one entry. Of nearly 250,000 distinct CDR3 sequences in the sample, around 24% were seen once. The sample taken for sequencing was blood. The receptors here all came from a woman aged 40 to 49 with Graves' ophthalmopathy.

Ten or more counts support this clonotype. The V call is TRBV12-3 or TRBV12-4, the J call TRBJ2-2; D assignment may be TRBD1 or TRBD2 (5 bases each). The CDR3 totals 14 residues. The chain's CDR3 is CATTWDRTAGELFF. The CDR3 bases are TGTGCTACAACGTGGGACCGTACTGCCGGGGAGCTGTTTTTT.

This clonotype has ten or more counts. The chain has TRBV24-1 and TRBJ2-7; D not certain. V was clipped by 3 bases and J by 2 bases, with 7 bases between them. Germline values: CDR1 KGHDR, CDR2 SFDVKD. The CDR3 runs 13 residues. The CDR3 is CATSDGHTYEQYF. The CDR3 DNA is TGTGCCACCAGTGATGGCCATACCTACGAGCAGTACTTC.

This clonotype has a count of ten or more. This rearrangement joins TRBV5-1 to TRBJ1-1; D gene ambiguous. Germline V CDR1 and CDR2: SGHRS, YFSETQ. V dropped 4 bases and J dropped 3 bases, with 10 bases sitting between them. This CDR3 contains 13 residues. As DNA, the CDR3 is TGCGCCAGCAGCGATCAGGTCGACACTGAAGCTTTCTTT. This translates into CASSDQVDTEAFF. Full variable domain (outside the CDR3, taken from reference TRBV5-1 and TRBJ1-1): KAGVTQTPRYLIKTRGQQVTLSCSPISGHRSVSWYQQTPGQGLQFLFEYFSETQRNKGNFPGRFSGRQFSNSRSEMNVSTLELGDSALYLCASSDQVDTEAFFGQGTRLTVV.

J is TRBJ1-3 and V is TRBV30; 8 positions agree with TRBD1. V lost 7 bases to trimming and J lost 0 bases; unmatched junction nucleotides: 5. Germline V lookup: CDR1 GTSNPN, CDR2 SVGIG (reference sequence). The length of the CDR3 is 14 residues. CDR3 DNA: TGTGCCTCTACAGGGGGGAGCTCTGGAAACACCATATATTTT. Protein: CASTGGSSGNTIYF. Looking up the rest from reference TRBV30 and TRBJ1-3 gives the full variable domain: SQTIHQWPATLVQPVGSPLSLECTVEGTSNPNLYWYRQAAGRGLQLLFYSVGIGQISSEVPQNLSASRPQDRQFILSSKKLLLSDSGFYLCASTGGSSGNTIYFGEGSWLTVV.

This clonotype has just a few counts. V usage is TRBV28 and J usage is TRBJ1-2; the D gene is possibly TRBD1 (5 bases). The germline V gene encodes CDR1 MDHEN and CDR2 SYDVKM. The V gene lost 3 bases and the J gene lost 4 bases, with 15 bases spanning the gap. The CDR3 totals 15 residues. CDR3 sequence: CASSFGNRPSYGYTF. The DNA for the CDR3 is TGTGCCAGCAGTTTCGGGAACAGGCCATCCTATGGCTACACCTTC.

The sample holds many counts of this clonotype. V and J are TRBV6-1 and TRBJ1-2; D possibly corresponds to TRBD1 (5 bases). The V gene lost 2 bases and the J gene lost 4 bases, with 14 bases spanning the gap. Germline CDR1 is MNHNS and CDR2 is SASEGT. The CDR3 is made up of 15 amino acids. CDR3 DNA sequence: TGTGCCAGCAGTGAATTGGGCACAGGCGGCTATGGCTACACCTTC. This translates into CASSELGTGGYGYTF.

The table lists this clonotype with many counts. V is TRBV6-2 or TRBV6-3 and J is TRBJ2-7, with 8 positions matching TRBD1. Losses at the gene ends were 6 bases for V and 7 bases for J; bases not matched to a gene: 8. Germline lookup yields CDR1 MNHEY and CDR2 SVGEGT. There are 13 residues in the CDR3. CDR3 nucleotides: TGTGCCAGCAGCCGGGACAGGTCGTTGGAGCAGTACTTC. Translating gives CASSRDRSLEQYF.

This clonotype was picked up one time. J is TRBJ1-1 and V is TRBV7-2; D remains ambiguous. The V gene lost 2 bases and the J gene lost 5 bases, with 12 bases spanning the gap. The germline gives CDR1 SGHTA, CDR2 FQGNSA. This CDR3 region has 14 residues. The CDR3 loop reads CASSLLSRRTEAFF. CDR3 DNA: TGTGCCAGCAGCTTACTTTCCCGACGGACTGAAGCTTTCTTT.

This clonotype was found a few times. The rearrangement joins TRBV13 to TRBJ2-2; 11 nucleotides match TRBD2. Germline V lookup: CDR1 PRHDT, CDR2 FYEKMQ (reference sequence). Germline trimming cut 0 bases from V and 4 bases from J; bases unmatched to any gene: 4. The CDR3 is 17 residues long. CDR3 in amino acids: CASSLGLAGACTGELFF. CDR3 sequence (DNA): TGTGCCAGCAGCTTAGGACTAGCGGGAGCGTGCACCGGGGAGCTGTTTTTT.

This clonotype was observed at least ten times. The chain employs TRBV28 and TRBJ1-2; D remains unclear. The CDR3 length is 15 residues. Trimming took off 3 bases at V and 0 bases at J, with 11 bases between the two ends. Germline V gene data show CDR1 as MDHEN and CDR2 as SYDVKM. The CDR3 sequence: CASSFYGRSNYGYTF. DNA for the CDR3: TGTGCCAGCAGTTTTTATGGCAGATCTAACTATGGCTACACCTTC.